What follows are 24 T cell receptor beta chains derived from one specimen sequenced in a study of read filtering for tumor transcriptome and immune sequencing. The library was built from roughly 400 ng RNA with molecular barcoded adaptors for alpha/delta and beta/gamma chains. TCRdb fed the reads into MiXCR, producing one record per CDR3 protein. This table holds some 41,000 distinct CDR3 sequences, about 12% found once. Sample: a population of CD138-negative cells sorted from bone marrow. The receptors stem from a donor at least 40 years old with multiple myeloma.

To note about this clonotype: A far larger clone is a single base away, which makes a read error likely. This CDR3 reads CASSPLRGALYNSPLHF. DNA of the CDR3: TGTGCCAGCAGCCCGCTACGGGGGGCCCTTTATAATTCACCCCTCCACTTT. The J gene is TRBJ1-6, the V gene TRBV11-2, with D possibly matching TRBD1 (6 bases). Trimming took off 5 bases at V and 4 bases at J, with 18 bases between the two ends. The CDR3 is made up of 17 amino acids. CDR1 is SGHAT and CDR2 is FQNNGV in the germline V gene.

This clonotype was recorded at least ten times. The CDR3 protein is CASSDPVVSTDTQYF. DNA for the CDR3: TGTGCCAGCAGTGACCCTGTGGTGAGCACAGATACGCAGTATTTT. The genes are TRBV25-1 and TRBJ2-3; no clear D gene. The V gene lost 3 bases and the J gene lost 0 bases, with 10 bases spanning the gap. This CDR3 spans 15 amino acids. The germline CDR1 and CDR2 sequences are MGHDK and SYGVNS.

This clonotype has a count of ten or more. The genes are TRBV27 and TRBJ2-5; maybe TRBD2 (7 bases). V gave up 5 bases and J gave up 4 bases, with 14 bases separating them. CDR3 length: 14 residues. Germline assignment: CDR1 MNHEY and CDR2 SMNVEV (reference sequence). The CDR3 sequence: CASSAGGPPETQYF. The CDR3 nucleotides read TGTGCCAGCAGTGCCGGGGGGCCCCCAGAGACCCAGTACTTC.

This clonotype was counted many times. The chain recombines TRBV2 with TRBJ2-1; 9 positions agree with TRBD2. CDR1 is SNHLY, CDR2 FYNNEI, per germline. The CDR3 runs to 16 residues. V trimming: 8 bases; J trimming: 3 bases; junction bases outside the gene matches: 11. CDR3 protein: CASWRSLAGFYNEQFF. CDR3 coding DNA: TGTGCCAGCTGGCGATCGCTAGCGGGGTTCTACAATGAGCAGTTCTTC.

The table lists this clonotype with a few counts. This could be a read error, since a much larger clone is one nucleotide away. V gene TRBV7-9 combines with J gene TRBJ2-2; TRBD2 might be the D (5 bases). V lost 8 bases to trimming and J lost 3 bases, with 13 bases between them. This CDR3 comprises 14 residues. Germline values: CDR1 SEHNR, CDR2 FQNEAQ (reference sequence). CDR3 bases: TGTGCCAGCGCCCCCCAGGAGGACACCGGGGAGCTGTTTTTT. Translating gives CASAPQEDTGELFF.

This clonotype has a count of ten or more. CDR3: CASNPPGGRRGTEAFF. DNA of the CDR3: TGTGCCAGCAACCCCCCAGGGGGCCGTCGGGGTACTGAAGCTTTCTTT. This chain uses TRBV28 with TRBJ1-1; 8 bases line up with TRBD1. The J segment lost 5 bases and the V segment lost 7 bases, leaving 15 bases of the junction unmatched. Germline-derived CDR1 and CDR2 are MDHEN and SYDVKM. The CDR3 runs to 16 residues.

This clonotype occurred many times. This chain connects TRBV5-1 to TRBJ2-7, with 10 bases matching TRBD1. CDR3 length: 13 amino acids. CDR1 SGHRS and CDR2 YFSETQ come from the germline V gene. Trimming removed 3 bases from V and 6 bases from J; junction bases left unmatched: 3. The CDR3 reads CASSYGTGVEQYF. CDR3 sequence (DNA): TGCGCCAGCAGCTACGGGACAGGGGTCGAGCAGTACTTC.

This clonotype was found many times. The chain joins TRBV28 to TRBJ2-5, with D maybe TRBD1 (5 bases). The CDR3 is 16 amino acids. Trimming stripped 5 bases from V and 0 bases from J, with 16 bases between. Germline assignment: CDR1 MDHEN and CDR2 SYDVKM. CDR3 nucleotide sequence: TGTGCCAGCAGTCACCAGGGAATGGGGTACCAAGAGACCCAGTACTTC. It codes for CASSHQGMGYQETQYF.

The DNA of the CDR3 is TGTGCCAGCAGCTTAGAAGCCGGGACAGGGAAGAATGAGCAGTTCTTC. Residues: CASSLEAGTGKNEQFF. The chain combines TRBV7-8 with TRBJ2-1; 9 bases line up with TRBD1. J lost 7 bases, V lost 1 base, and 8 bases had no gene match. This CDR3 has 16 residues. Looked up from germline, CDR1 is SGHVS and CDR2 is FQNEAQ.

This clonotype appeared many times. The chain combines TRBV5-1 with TRBJ2-3, with TRBD2 as a possible D gene (6 bases). This CDR3 is built from 16 residues. V was trimmed by 6 bases and J by 0 bases, leaving 17 bases between them. Germline values: CDR1 SGHRS, CDR2 YFSETQ. The CDR3 reads CASNRDFAGSTDTQYF. The CDR3 DNA sequence: TGCGCCAGCAACCGGGACTTCGCGGGGAGCACAGATACGCAGTATTTT.

This clonotype has at least ten counts. The chain combines TRBV20-1 with TRBJ2-1, with 8 bases that match TRBD2. CDR3 length: 14 residues. CDR1 and CDR2 from the germline V gene are DFQATT and SNEGSKA (reference sequence). V shed 3 bases, J shed 0 bases, and the junction held 1 base outside the gene matches. The chain's CDR3 is CSASSGDSYNEQFF. The DNA for the CDR3 is TGCAGTGCTAGTAGCGGGGACTCCTACAATGAGCAGTTCTTC.

This clonotype was found a few times. The J gene is TRBJ1-5, the V gene TRBV7-8; weak D call: TRBD1 (5 bases). The V gene's germline CDR1 is SGHVS and CDR2 FQNEAQ. Trimming removed 2 bases at V and 10 bases at J, with 18 bases between. The CDR3 loop spans 15 amino acids. The CDR3 coding sequence is TGTGCCAGCAGCTTATATATCGGGGGAGGGCAACCCCAGCATTTT. This encodes CASSLYIGGGQPQHF.

As regards this clonotype: A much larger clone lies one base from this, so it may be a read error. V and J are TRBV6-2 or TRBV6-3 and TRBJ2-3; D might be TRBD1 (6 bases). Germline assignment: CDR1 MNHEY and CDR2 SVGEGT. CDR3 size: 17 residues. CDR3 amino acids: CVSSYEGVSGDTDTQYF. The DNA for the CDR3 is TGTGTCAGCAGTTATGAGGGTGTTTCAGGGGACACAGATACGCAGTATTTT.

Many counts were recorded for this clonotype. This chain links TRBV6-6 with TRBJ2-7; no firm D call. The CDR3 extends over 12 amino acids. CDR1 is MNHNY and CDR2 is SVGAGI in the germline V gene (reference sequence). V lost 0 bases to trimming and J lost 4 bases, with 4 bases between them. The chain's CDR3 is CASSYSRYEQYF. The CDR3 DNA reads TGTGCCAGCAGTTACTCGAGGTACGAGCAGTACTTC.

This clonotype was detected many times. The CDR3 bases are TGTGCCAGCGGGGCCCTTGGGGAAAAACTGTTTTTT. Amino acid sequence: CASGALGEKLFF. The chain employs TRBV27 and TRBJ1-4, with a possible D match to TRBD1 (5 bases). Deletions cut 8 bases from V and 8 bases from J, with 12 bases between. Germline V CDR1 and CDR2: MNHEY, SMNVEV (reference sequence). The length of the CDR3 is 12 residues.

Worth noting for this clonotype: A read error may be the cause here, since a much bigger clone is one base away. The conserved closing phenylalanine or tryptophan is absent in this CDR3, likely reflecting a read error. V is TRBV29-1 and J is TRBJ1-2, with 7 bases identical to TRBD1. J was trimmed by 8 bases and V by 5 bases; bases with no gene match: 11. The CDR3 totals 13 residues. Germline lookup yields CDR1 SQVTM and CDR2 ANQGSEA. The CDR3 is CSVYGTVSLGYTI. The CDR3 DNA reads as TGCAGCGTTTATGGGACAGTGTCGCTAGGCTACACCATC.

This clonotype was counted at least ten times. The chain carries TRBV19 and TRBJ1-5; TRBD1 aligns across 8 bases. Losses at the gene ends were 9 bases for V and 2 bases for J; bases not matched to a gene: 6. Germline V CDR1 and CDR2: LNHDA, SQIVND (reference sequence). The CDR3 spans 14 residues. CDR3: CASHRGVGNQPQHF. CDR3 in DNA: TGTGCCAGCCACAGGGGGGTTGGCAATCAGCCCCAGCATTTT.

This clonotype has a count of ten or more. The chain has TRBV29-1 and TRBJ1-2; D is unresolved. V was clipped by 7 bases and J by 7 bases, with 4 bases between them. Germline lookup yields CDR1 SQVTM and CDR2 ANQGSEA. This CDR3 region has 8 residues. The CDR3 loop is CSAGGYTF. The CDR3 bases are TGCAGCGCTGGTGGCTACACCTTC.

This clonotype was detected a few times. The CDR3 reads CASQTSGGADTQYF. CDR3 nucleotides: TGTGCCAGCCAGACTAGCGGGGGGGCAGATACGCAGTATTTT. The V gene is TRBV2, the J gene TRBJ2-3; the match to TRBD2 covers 14 bases. The V gene end was trimmed by 8 bases and the J gene end by 4 bases; junction bases not matched to a gene: 2. CDR1 and CDR2 from the germline V gene are SNHLY and FYNNEI. CDR3 length: 14 residues. The full variable domain, with the rest looked up from reference TRBV2 and TRBJ2-3, is EPEVTQTPSHQVTQMGQEVILRCVPISNHLYFYWYRQILGQKVEFLVSFYNNEISEKSEIFDDQFSVERPDGSNFTLKIRSTKLEDSAMYFCASQTSGGADTQYFGPGTRLTVL.

This clonotype turned up a few times. A much bigger clone sits one base away, suggesting this may be a read error. The chain recombines TRBV7-9 with TRBJ1-1, with D possibly TRBD1 on 5 matching bases. Germline V gives CDR1 SEHNR, CDR2 FQNEAQ (reference sequence). The CDR3 runs 13 residues. V was shortened by 1 base and J by 12 bases, with 15 bases between the two germline ends. The CDR3 loop reads CASSLEEGTGSFF. The CDR3 nucleotides are TGTGCCAGCAGCTTAGAGGAGGGGACGGGGTCTTTCTTT.

This clonotype was counted at least ten times. V is TRBV6-1 and J is TRBJ2-2; D call uncertain. Germline assignment: CDR1 MNHNS and CDR2 SASEGT. This CDR3 comprises 17 residues. The V end was cut by 5 bases, the J end by 0 bases, with 16 bases between. The CDR3 DNA follows: TGTGCCAGCAGTCGGGCCCCCGCGGCTTCGAACACCGGGGAGCTGTTTTTT. Translation gives CASSRAPAASNTGELFF.

With regard to this clonotype: A much larger clone lies one base from this, so it may be a read error. The chain recombines TRBV3-1 with TRBJ1-2; no clear D gene. V was trimmed by 4 bases and J by 4 bases, leaving 19 bases between them. The CDR3 extends over 16 amino acids. Germline V gene sequence: CDR1 LGHDT, CDR2 YNNKEL (reference sequence). The CDR3 is CASSPYPRTQAYGYTF. CDR3 in DNA: TGTGCCAGCAGCCCTTACCCCAGGACTCAAGCCTATGGCTACACCTTC.

This clonotype was found many times. The chain has TRBV7-2 and TRBJ1-1, with D possibly matching TRBD1 (5 bases). Per germline, CDR1 SGHTA and CDR2 FQGNSA. The CDR3 runs 13 residues. V shed 5 bases and J shed 6 bases, with 13 bases lying between them. This CDR3 reads CASSPSGRSEAFF. CDR3 DNA sequence: TGTGCCAGCAGCCCCTCGGGACGATCTGAAGCTTTCTTT.

Remarks on this clonotype: A much larger clone differs from this one at a single base, so this may be a read error. CDR3: CASNPGQGYEQYF. The CDR3 bases are TGTGCCAGCAACCCGGGACAGGGGTACGAGCAGTACTTC. V and J are TRBV11-2 and TRBJ2-7, with 10 bases lining up with TRBD1. Germline values: CDR1 SGHAT, CDR2 FQNNGV. The V segment lost 7 bases and the J segment 4 bases; nucleotides outside the gene matches: 4. The CDR3 is 13 residues long.